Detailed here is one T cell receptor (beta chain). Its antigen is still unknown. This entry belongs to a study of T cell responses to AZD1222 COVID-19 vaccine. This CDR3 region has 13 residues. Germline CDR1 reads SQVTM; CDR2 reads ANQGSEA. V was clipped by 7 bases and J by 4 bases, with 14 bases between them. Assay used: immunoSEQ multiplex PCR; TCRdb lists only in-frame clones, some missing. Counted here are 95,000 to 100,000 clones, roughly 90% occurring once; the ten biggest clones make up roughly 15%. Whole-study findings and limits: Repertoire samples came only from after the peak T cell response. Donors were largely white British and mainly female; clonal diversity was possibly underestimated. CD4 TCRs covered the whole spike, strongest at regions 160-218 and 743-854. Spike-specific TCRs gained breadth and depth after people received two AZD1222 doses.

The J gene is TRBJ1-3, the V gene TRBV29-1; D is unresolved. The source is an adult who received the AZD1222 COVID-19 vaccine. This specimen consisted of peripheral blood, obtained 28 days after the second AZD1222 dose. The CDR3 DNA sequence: TGCAGCGCGGGCAGTACGGGAGGAAACACCATATATTTT. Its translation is CSAGSTGGNTIYF.